This T cell receptor (beta chain) comes out of a study of cytomegalovirus exposure and HLA in healthy donors. 60 Vbeta and 13 Jbeta primers were used in PCR. TCRdb keeps only in-frame clones here, not all; method: immunoSEQ multiplex PCR. This table holds about 190,000 clones, 84% found once. The CDR3 spans 17 residues. Germline lookup yields CDR1 SNHLY and CDR2 FYNNEI. V dropped 5 bases and J dropped 1; count of bases not matched to a gene: 11. What was sequenced was PBMCs. The clonotype comes from a woman aged 50 to 60 in good health and CMV-seropositive. This chain uses TRBV2 with TRBJ2-1; 7 bases match TRBD1. This CDR3 reads CASSSGTVTWSYNEQFF. The CDR3 DNA is TGTGCCAGCAGTTCCGGGACAGTTACTTGGTCCTACAATGAGCAGTTCTTC.